This T cell receptor beta chain is from a study of quantifying T cell responses using KT2 cells. Study summary: TCR alpha and beta constant-region primers primed reverse transcription of RNA. The second PCR was a qPCR stopped at a predetermined fluorescence threshold.

A single-stranded UMI oligo with SP2 sequence was ligated to cDNA 3' ends. An equimolar mix of RC1.1 and RC1.2 primed the beta chain across TRBC1 and TRBC2. TCRdb re-called the UMI-ligation and nested PCR reads with MiXCR, one entry per CDR3 protein. The sample records 42,000 or so distinct CDR3 sequences, approximately 15% being singletons. The sample is PBMC spiked with counted cells of clone KT2. The specimen sequenced was PBMCs spiked with cells of the T cell clone KT2. The TCR sequence derives from a human donor.

The CDR3 is CSARQRLGKNQPQHF. The CDR3 nucleotides are TGCAGTGCTAGACAAAGACTAGGGAAGAATCAGCCCCAGCATTTT. The gene calls are TRBV20-1 and TRBJ1-5; D remains unclear. The CDR3 totals 15 residues. CDR1 is DFQATT, CDR2 SNEGSKA, per germline (reference sequence). V gave up 2 bases and J gave up 4 bases, with 15 bases separating them.